This T cell receptor (beta chain) stems from a study of a mutant IDH1 vaccine in newly diagnosed glioma. Study summary: Vaccination began 4-6 weeks post radiotherapy alone, or with temozolomide cycles.

Generated by immunoSEQ multiplex PCR, the TCRdb table keeps only in-frame clones and is missing some. The sample records around 65,000 clones, approximately 80% being singletons. Time point specified: week 11, during vaccination. A 20-mer mutant IDH1 peptide at 300 ug was injected subcutaneously with topical imiquimod. With respect to this clone: Antigen unknown.

Germline V gives CDR1 MRHNA, CDR2 SNTAGT. With 4 bases removed from V and 2 bases from J, the gap between germline ends came to 9 bases. The CDR3 loop spans 14 amino acids. The chain combines TRBV6-4 with TRBJ2-1; TRBD2 is a possible D gene (6 bases). This clonotype was obtained from a man aged 45-60 years with glioma. Sequenced here: PBMCs, sampled from a glioma patient whose treatment included an IDH1 peptide vaccine. CDR3 in DNA: TGTGCCAGCAGTGCGACGGGGGCCTACAATGAGCAGTTCTTC. Protein: CASSATGAYNEQFF.